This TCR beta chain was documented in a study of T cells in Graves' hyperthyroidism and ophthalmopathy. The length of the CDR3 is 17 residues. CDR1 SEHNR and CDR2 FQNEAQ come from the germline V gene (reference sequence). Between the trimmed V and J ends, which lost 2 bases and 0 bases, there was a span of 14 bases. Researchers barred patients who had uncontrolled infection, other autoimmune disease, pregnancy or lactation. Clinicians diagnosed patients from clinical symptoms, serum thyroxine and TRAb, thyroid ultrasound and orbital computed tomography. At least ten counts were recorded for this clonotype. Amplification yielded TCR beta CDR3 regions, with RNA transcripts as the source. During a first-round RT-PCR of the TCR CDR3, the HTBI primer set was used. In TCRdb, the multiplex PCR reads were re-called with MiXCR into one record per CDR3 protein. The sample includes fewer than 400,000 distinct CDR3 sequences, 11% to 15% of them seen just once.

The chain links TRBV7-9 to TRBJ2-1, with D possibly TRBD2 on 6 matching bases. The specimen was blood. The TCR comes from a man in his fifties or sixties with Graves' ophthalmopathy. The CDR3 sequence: CASSLIAEAGSYNEQFF. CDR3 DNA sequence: TGTGCCAGCAGCTTAATAGCCGAAGCGGGCTCCTACAATGAGCAGTTCTTC.